Detailed here is one T cell receptor beta chain. This sample is drawn from a study of blood T cell repertoires in COVID-19. The V end lost 5 bases, the J end lost 6 bases, and 14 bases lay between the germline ends. The CDR3 is 13 residues long. Germline CDR1 and CDR2: SGHTA and FQGTGA. The method was immunoSEQ multiplex PCR; TCRdb's version includes in-frame clones alone and lacks a portion of them. Of 110,000 or so clones in the sample, around 85% were seen once. The sequence derives from a man aged 50-60 years with acute or convalescent COVID-19. The chain joins TRBV7-3 to TRBJ2-7, with a tentative D call TRBD1 (5 bases). The sequencing sample was made of peripheral blood. The CDR3 sequence is CASSTNQGSEQYF. In DNA form, the CDR3 reads TGTGCCAGCAGCACCAACCAGGGCTCCGAGCAGTACTTC.